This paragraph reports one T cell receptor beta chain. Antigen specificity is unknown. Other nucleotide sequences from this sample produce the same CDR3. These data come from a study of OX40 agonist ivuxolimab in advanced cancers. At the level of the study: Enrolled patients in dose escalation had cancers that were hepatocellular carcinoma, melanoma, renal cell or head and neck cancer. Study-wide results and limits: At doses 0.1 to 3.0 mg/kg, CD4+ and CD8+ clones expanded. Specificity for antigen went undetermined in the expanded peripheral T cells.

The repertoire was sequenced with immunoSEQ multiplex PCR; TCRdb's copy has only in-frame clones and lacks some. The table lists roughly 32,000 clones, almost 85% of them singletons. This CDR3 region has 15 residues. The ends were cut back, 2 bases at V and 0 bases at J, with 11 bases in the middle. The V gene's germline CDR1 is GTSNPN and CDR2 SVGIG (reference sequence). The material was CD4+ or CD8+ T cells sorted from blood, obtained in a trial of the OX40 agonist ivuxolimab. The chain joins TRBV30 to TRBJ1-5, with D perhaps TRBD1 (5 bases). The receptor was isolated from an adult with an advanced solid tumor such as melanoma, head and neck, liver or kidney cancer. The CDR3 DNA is TGTGCCTGGAGTCGAGGGGCCGATAGCAATCAGCCCCAGCATTTT. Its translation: CAWSRGADSNQPQHF.